The T cell receptor (beta chain) described here comes from a study of regulatory T cells in long-lasting Graves disease. Study-wide points: Gene preferences differed: TRBV28, TRBJ1-2, TRBJ2-5 in persistent cases. Relative to new patients (approximately 1,000), persistent patients exhibited greater sharing of public clonotypes (around 2,800).

Noted time point: newly diagnosed GD, antithyroid drugs for less than 3 months. RNA from PBMCs was the source of the TCR library. This CDR3 comprises 15 residues. From germline, CDR1 is MGHRA and CDR2 YSYEKL. The V end was cut by 1 base, the J end by 2 bases, with 12 bases between. iRepertoire HTBI primers and Arm-PCR of CDR3 regions built TCR beta libraries. TCRdb recomputed calls from the multiplex PCR reads with MiXCR, one row per CDR3 protein. The table has over 200,000 distinct CDR3 sequences, about 18% seen once. There are a few counts of this clonotype. Its antigen is currently unknown. V gene TRBV4-1 combines with J gene TRBJ2-7; TRBD1 might be the D (6 bases). The clonotype originates from a female donor with Graves disease. The source material was peripheral blood mononuclear cells (PBMCs), sampled at new diagnosis, from a patient treated with antithyroid drugs. The CDR3 DNA follows: TGCGCCAGCAGCCAAGTTGGCAGGGGCCCCTACGAGCAGTACTTC. Translating it yields CASSQVGRGPYEQYF.